This T cell receptor beta chain was retrieved from a study of regulatory T cells in long-lasting Graves disease. Stated time point: persistent/refractory GD, antithyroid drugs over 5 years with positive TRAb. The TCR library was prepared using RNA isolated from PBMCs. The patients were drawn from one endocrinology department in Xi'an, China. V was clipped by 8 bases and J by 2 bases, with 12 bases between them. This CDR3 is 14 amino acids long. Arm-PCR of CDR3 regions and iRepertoire HTBI primers were used to build TCR beta libraries. A single record per CDR3 protein comes from TCRdb applying MiXCR to the multiplex PCR reads. Of a few hundred thousand distinct CDR3 sequences listed, roughly a fifth are singletons. This clonotype has at least ten counts.

Sequencing used peripheral blood mononuclear cells (PBMCs), obtained when the disease was refractory, from a patient treated with antithyroid drugs. The source of this sequence is a female donor with Graves disease. The gene calls are TRBV12-3 or TRBV12-4 and TRBJ2-2, with D possibly TRBD1 on 6 matching bases. The CDR3 bases are TGTGCCAGCTCTTTCAGGGGAAACACCGGGGAGCTGTTTTTT. Protein: CASSFRGNTGELFF.